This T cell receptor beta chain was obtained from a study of cytomegalovirus exposure and HLA in healthy donors. PCR used 60 Vbeta primers and 13 Jbeta primers. Some clones are missing from TCRdb's copy, which holds only in-frame ones; the method was immunoSEQ multiplex PCR. The sample lists around 120,000 clones, about three quarters occurring once. V was clipped by 4 bases and J by 4 bases; unmatched bases: 7. Germline values: CDR1 SGHRS, CDR2 YFSETQ. The CDR3 is 16 amino acids. Material for sequencing was PBMCs. The chain joins TRBV5-1 to TRBJ2-6; 8 nucleotides line up with TRBD1. This clonotype originated in a man younger than 40 in good health and CMV-seronegative. The CDR3 sequence is CASSMTGADGANVLTF. The CDR3 region has the DNA TGCGCCAGCAGCATGACAGGGGCAGACGGGGCCAACGTCCTGACTTTC.